This T cell receptor beta chain derives from a study of T-cell reconstitution after alpha-beta-depleted transplantation in children. Many counts were recorded for this clonotype. Library preparation (for TCRbeta) was performed with unique molecular identifiers. TCRdb analysed the PCR reads with MiXCR anew, one entry per CDR3 protein. Here the sample spans 80,000 to 95,000 distinct CDR3 sequences, 6.5% to 8.5% being singletons. This CDR3 is built from 12 residues. V dropped 0 bases and J dropped 13 bases, with 15 bases sitting between them. CDR1 and CDR2 (germline): GTSNPN, SVGIG (reference sequence). The sequencing here drew on PBMCs from the stem cell graft donor, taken from the stem cell graft. The chain employs TRBV30 and TRBJ1-2, with TRBD1 as a possible D gene (6 bases). The TCR originated in a human donor who donated a stem cell graft to a child with congenital amegakaryocytic thrombocytopenia. The CDR3 bases are TGTGCCTGGAGTGTAACAGGGCAGGGGTTCACCTTC. Protein product: CAWSVTGQGFTF.